One and the same sample provided the 28 T cell receptor beta chains below, sequenced in a study of blood T cell repertoires in COVID-19. Repertoires were generated with immunoSEQ multiplex PCR, while TCRdb's copy carries only in-frame clones and drops some. The table records about 300,000 clones, 70% to 90% of them present only once. Sequencing input: peripheral blood. The receptor set was obtained from a man aged 65-85 years with acute or convalescent COVID-19.

The chain joins TRBV7-8 to TRBJ1-5; 8 bases agree with TRBD1. This CDR3 region has 16 residues. The junction had 8 bases not matched to a gene; V was cut back by 4 bases and J by 3 bases. Germline values: CDR1 SGHVS, CDR2 FQNEAQ. The CDR3 coding sequence is TGTGCCAGCAGCTCAGGACAGGGACTACCCAATCAGCCCCAGCATTTT. Translating it yields CASSSGQGLPNQPQHF.

V gene TRBV20-1 combines with J gene TRBJ1-5, with D hard to call. Trimming removed 3 bases at V and 11 bases at J, with 11 bases between. The V gene's germline CDR1 is DFQATT and CDR2 SNEGSKA (reference sequence). This CDR3 comprises 11 residues. CDR3 loop: CSASYYSAQHF. The CDR3 DNA reads TGCAGTGCTAGTTATTATTCGGCCCAGCATTTT.

The chain has TRBV11-3 and TRBJ2-7, with 7 bases aligning to TRBD1. Germline trimming cut 1 base from V and 3 bases from J; bases unmatched to any gene: 3. CDR1 is SGHNT, CDR2 YENEEA, per germline. This CDR3 spans 14 amino acids. CDR3 sequence reads: CASSLAGQIYEQYF. DNA for the CDR3: TGTGCCAGCAGCTTAGCGGGACAGATCTACGAGCAGTACTTC.

This chain connects TRBV28 to TRBJ2-5; 9 positions match TRBD2. Germline trimming cut 4 bases from V and 2 bases from J; bases unmatched to any gene: 11. Germline-derived CDR1 and CDR2 are MDHEN and SYDVKM. The CDR3 spans 17 residues. CDR3 in DNA: TGTGCCAGCAGTTCCCCAGCGAGCGGGGGGCTTCAAGAGACCCAGTACTTC. Translated, it gives CASSSPASGGLQETQYF.

V and J are TRBV16 and TRBJ1-1; no firm D call. Germline CDR1 reads KGHSY; CDR2 reads FQNENV. This CDR3 contains 17 residues. V was shortened by 2 bases and J by 3 bases, with 19 bases between the two germline ends. The CDR3 region is CASSQVVRFYADTEAFF. The CDR3 region has the DNA TGTGCCAGCAGCCAAGTGGTGAGGTTTTACGCTGACACTGAAGCTTTCTTT.

The chain uses TRBV15 and TRBJ1-5, with 9 bases matching TRBD1. V dropped 1 base and J dropped 0; count of bases not matched to a gene: 4. CDR1 and CDR2 from the germline V gene are LNHNV and YYDKDF (reference sequence). This CDR3 comprises 17 residues. The CDR3 DNA is TGTGCCACCAGCAGAGGGGACAGGGACTATAGCAATCAGCCCCAGCATTTT. Protein product: CATSRGDRDYSNQPQHF.

The V gene is TRBV6-1, the J gene TRBJ2-7; TRBD2 aligns across 9 bases. V lost 4 bases, J lost 3 bases, and 19 bases stayed unmatched. This CDR3 region has 19 residues. Per germline, CDR1 MNHNS and CDR2 SASEGT. CDR3 sequence: CASSVFASGNAGPNYEQYF. In DNA form, the CDR3 reads TGTGCCAGCAGTGTTTTCGCTAGCGGGAATGCCGGTCCCAACTACGAGCAGTACTTC.

This clone was counted between two and nine times. This chain uses TRBV28 with TRBJ2-5, with D maybe TRBD2 (6 bases). Germline loops: CDR1 MDHEN, CDR2 SYDVKM. Trimming removed 2 bases from V and 4 bases from J, with 20 bases in between. CDR3 length equals 17 residues. The CDR3 loop is CASSLGAGWLARETQYF. CDR3 DNA sequence: TGTGCCAGCAGTTTAGGGGCCGGATGGCTAGCGAGAGAGACCCAGTACTTC.

CDR3 nucleotide sequence: TGTGCCAGCACGCCACGGGCTAGCAGTTGGAATGAGCAGTTCTTC. Amino acids: CASTPRASSWNEQFF. The J gene is TRBJ2-1, the V gene TRBV5-4; D perhaps matches TRBD2 (5 bases). V gave up 6 bases and J gave up 7 bases, with 20 bases separating them. The CDR3 is 15 residues long. CDR1 and CDR2 from the germline V gene are SGHNT and YYREEE (reference sequence).

The chain is built from TRBV5-4 and TRBJ1-6; weak D call: TRBD1 (5 bases). Germline V gene lookup returns CDR1 SGHNT and CDR2 YYREEE (reference sequence). This CDR3 spans 16 amino acids. Trimming removed 4 bases from V and 6 bases from J, with 17 bases in between. The CDR3 DNA sequence: TGTGCCAGCAGCCGTGTGGGGGGGGGTCTTAATTCACCCCTCCACTTT. Protein: CASSRVGGGLNSPLHF.

The J gene is TRBJ1-1, the V gene TRBV14; perhaps TRBD1 as D (5 bases). The CDR3 is 15 residues long. V was shortened by 0 bases and J by 4 bases, with 12 bases between the two germline ends. Germline lookup yields CDR1 SGHDN and CDR2 FVKESK. This CDR3 is CASSQDFRGSTEAFF. In DNA, the CDR3 is TGTGCCAGCAGCCAAGATTTTAGGGGCAGCACTGAAGCTTTCTTT.

The chain recombines TRBV18 with TRBJ1-2; D is undetermined. V was cut by 2 bases and J by 2 bases, with 9 bases left in between. Germline lookup yields CDR1 KGHSH and CDR2 LQKENI. The CDR3 loop spans 14 amino acids. The CDR3 region is CASSPGQPNYGYTF. As DNA, the CDR3 is TGTGCCAGCTCACCAGGGCAGCCAAACTATGGCTACACCTTC.

This clone appeared a single time. The chain carries TRBV5-1 and TRBJ2-7; 12 bases fit TRBD2. In germline, CDR1 is SGHRS, CDR2 YFSETQ. The CDR3 extends over 14 amino acids. The ends lost 3 bases at V and 4 bases at J; junction bases unmatched: 2. DNA of the CDR3: TGCGCCAGCAGCTACGGACTAGCGGGGTACGAGCAGTACTTC. Translated: CASSYGLAGYEQYF.

The gene calls are TRBV5-1 and TRBJ2-7, with TRBD1 matching over 10 bases. The CDR3 sequence is 15 residues long. Germline V gives CDR1 SGHRS, CDR2 YFSETQ. Trimming cost V 0 bases and J 2 bases; bases outside gene matches: 2. DNA of the CDR3: TGCGCCAGCAGCTTGGTCGGACAGGGGGCCTACGAGCAGTACTTC. Protein sequence: CASSLVGQGAYEQYF.

The V and J genes are TRBV5-1 and TRBJ1-3; 7 nucleotides line up with TRBD1. This CDR3 has 16 residues. CDR1 is SGHRS, CDR2 YFSETQ, per germline. J was trimmed by 4 bases and V by 4 bases; bases with no gene match: 11. The CDR3 here is CASSPGPGQLGNTIYF. CDR3 DNA sequence: TGCGCCAGCAGCCCCGGACCGGGACAGTTAGGAAACACCATATATTTT. The whole variable domain, filled in from reference TRBV5-1 and TRBJ1-3, reads KAGVTQTPRYLIKTRGQQVTLSCSPISGHRSVSWYQQTPGQGLQFLFEYFSETQRNKGNFPGRFSGRQFSNSRSEMNVSTLELGDSALYLCASSPGPGQLGNTIYFGEGSWLTVV.

V gene TRBV18 combines with J gene TRBJ1-5, with D possibly matching TRBD1 (6 bases). Looked up from germline, CDR1 is KGHSH and CDR2 is LQKENI. The CDR3 runs 14 residues. Trimming pared 2 bases from V and 7 bases from J, leaving 12 bases between. The CDR3 region is CASSPGGGDQPQHF. Here the CDR3 DNA reads TGTGCCAGCTCACCAGGAGGGGGGGACCAGCCCCAGCATTTT.

The rearrangement links TRBV5-4 to TRBJ1-1; D is possibly TRBD1 (6 bases). Trimming cost V 4 bases and J 7 bases, with 20 bases left between them. The length of the CDR3 is 15 residues. Germline CDR1 is SGHNT and CDR2 is YYREEE (reference sequence). CDR3 region: CASSMRRGQSGEAFF. In DNA, the CDR3 is TGTGCCAGCAGCATGCGACGGGGACAATCGGGTGAAGCTTTCTTT. Variable domain in full (rest from reference TRBV5-4 and TRBJ1-1): ETGVTQSPTHLIKTRGQQVTLRCSSQSGHNTVSWYQQALGQGPQFIFQYYREEENGRGNFPPRFSGLQFPNYSSELNVNALELDDSALYLCASSMRRGQSGEAFFGQGTRLTVV.

The V gene is TRBV10-3, the J gene TRBJ1-5, with D perhaps matching TRBD1 (6 bases). Between the trimmed V and J ends, which lost 6 bases and 5 bases, there was a span of 14 bases. The V gene's germline CDR1 is ENHRY and CDR2 SYGVKD. The CDR3 totals 14 residues. In nucleotides, the CDR3 is TGTGCCATCAGCAACAGGGTGGGGGATCAGCCCCAGCATTTT. Translated, it gives CAISNRVGDQPQHF.

This clone was recorded at least ten times. The chain links TRBV28 to TRBJ2-7, with TRBD2 identical over 7 bases. Germline V gives CDR1 MDHEN, CDR2 SYDVKM. This CDR3 spans 14 amino acids. V lost 7 bases, J lost 0 bases, and 6 bases stayed unmatched. The CDR3 DNA sequence: TGTGCCAGCACGGGCGGGAGCCTCTCCTACGAGCAGTACTTC. Residues: CASTGGSLSYEQYF.

This clone is a singleton in its sample. The V call is TRBV19, the J call TRBJ2-6; D is uncertain. Germline-derived CDR1 and CDR2 are LNHDA and SQIVND (reference sequence). V was trimmed by 2 bases and J by 2 bases, leaving 4 bases between them. The CDR3 spans 14 residues. CDR3 in amino acids: CASSIPAGANVLTF. CDR3 coding DNA: TGTGCCAGTAGTATACCGGCTGGGGCCAACGTCCTGACTTTC.

In this sample, this clone turned up once. The rearrangement links TRBV4-1 to TRBJ1-6, with D possibly being TRBD1 (5 bases). Germline CDR1 reads MGHRA; CDR2 reads YSYEKL. This CDR3 contains 17 residues. V lost 3 bases, J lost 7 bases, and 19 bases lay in between. The CDR3 coding sequence is TGCGCCAGCAGCCAGGGATGGCAGGGCGCGAGGAATTCACCCCTCCACTTT. It translates to CASSQGWQGARNSPLHF.

This clone was detected only a few times. The V gene is TRBV30, the J gene TRBJ1-3; D gene uncertain. The ends were cut back, 6 bases at V and 0 bases at J, with 9 bases in the middle. Germline lookup yields CDR1 GTSNPN and CDR2 SVGIG (reference sequence). The CDR3 consists of 13 residues. The CDR3 nucleotides are TGTGCCTGCCTAGTTAACTCTGGAAACACCATATATTTT. Encoded protein: CACLVNSGNTIYF.

The chain uses TRBV20-1 and TRBJ2-4; a weak D match, TRBD2 (6 bases). The CDR3 consists of 11 residues. Trimming shortened V by 6 bases and J by 9 bases, and 12 bases separated the two germline ends. Germline CDR1 and CDR2: DFQATT and SNEGSKA (reference sequence). The DNA of the CDR3 is TGCAGTGCGGGGGACTCCGGCATTCAGTACTTC. Protein sequence: CSAGDSGIQYF.

The gene calls are TRBV5-6 and TRBJ2-5; TRBD1 matches at 7 bases. CDR3 length: 14 amino acids. Germline lookup yields CDR1 SGHDT and CDR2 YYEEEE. With 2 bases clipped from V and 9 bases from J, the junction kept 10 bases outside the gene matches. This CDR3 reads CASSFRQGSTAQYF. The CDR3 bases are TGTGCCAGCAGCTTTAGACAGGGCAGCACGGCCCAGTACTTC.

The chain recombines TRBV7-2 with TRBJ1-5; 10 positions match TRBD1. CDR3 length: 16 amino acids. Trimming removed 5 bases from V and 3 bases from J; junction bases left unmatched: 7. CDR1 is SGHTA, CDR2 FQGNSA, per germline. CDR3 amino acids: CASSVGTGAINQPQHF. DNA for the CDR3: TGTGCCAGCAGCGTAGGGACAGGGGCTATCAATCAGCCCCAGCATTTT.

The chain joins TRBV21-1 to TRBJ1-5; the DNA was not compared with TRBD1, the D call given in the table. TRBV21-1 is a documented pseudogene. The CDR3 loop spans 16 amino acids. The CDR3 here is CASSKLGTGQDQPQHF. DNA of the CDR3: TGTGCCAGCAGCAAACTTGGGACAGGGCAGGATCAGCCCCAGCATTTT.

The V call is TRBV7-8, the J call TRBJ1-5; D possibly corresponds to TRBD1 (6 bases). The V and J ends lost 1 base and 7 bases respectively, with 11 bases between them. This CDR3 is 14 amino acids long. Per the germline V gene, CDR1 is SGHVS and CDR2 is FQNEAQ. DNA for the CDR3: TGTGCCAGCAGCTTAGACAGGGCAGCGCAGCCCCAGCATTTT. Translating gives CASSLDRAAQPQHF.

This chain links TRBV6-5 with TRBJ1-5, with unresolved D. The length of the CDR3 is 14 residues. V lost 0 bases and J 3 bases, leaving 6 bases between the germline ends. Per germline, CDR1 MNHEY and CDR2 SVGAGI. The CDR3, as DNA: TGTGCCAGCAGTTACTCAACTTTCAATCAGCCCCAGCATTTT. As protein: CASSYSTFNQPQHF.